This T cell receptor beta chain was found in a study of tumor and adjacent non-tumor tissue in lung cancer. Study-wide points: Top 100 clones took a larger repertoire share in normal lung. Tumor TCR diversity, when higher, was linked to shorter survival.

This clonotype is deemed medium-sized. Antigen: not known. This CDR3 spans 15 amino acids. V was shortened by 2 bases and J by 0 bases, with 8 bases between the two germline ends. Germline assignment: CDR1 ENHRY and CDR2 SYGVKD. The library came from three nested PCR rounds adapted from ARM-PCR protocols. TCRdb used MiXCR to reprocess the multiplex PCR reads, holding one entry per CDR3 protein. The table records 60,000 to 85,000 distinct CDR3 sequences, 76% of them present only once. The template was RNA from unsorted bulk tissue. This non-tumor lung sample came from over 3 cm beyond the tumor edge. The rearrangement links TRBV10-3 to TRBJ2-1, with D uncertain. The sequenced sample consisted of distant non-tumor lung tissue. The clonotype comes from a man in his sixties or seventies with non-small cell lung cancer. The CDR3 is CAISEKGSSYNEQFF. The DNA for the CDR3 is TGTGCCATCAGTGAGAAGGGCAGCTCCTACAATGAGCAGTTCTTC.